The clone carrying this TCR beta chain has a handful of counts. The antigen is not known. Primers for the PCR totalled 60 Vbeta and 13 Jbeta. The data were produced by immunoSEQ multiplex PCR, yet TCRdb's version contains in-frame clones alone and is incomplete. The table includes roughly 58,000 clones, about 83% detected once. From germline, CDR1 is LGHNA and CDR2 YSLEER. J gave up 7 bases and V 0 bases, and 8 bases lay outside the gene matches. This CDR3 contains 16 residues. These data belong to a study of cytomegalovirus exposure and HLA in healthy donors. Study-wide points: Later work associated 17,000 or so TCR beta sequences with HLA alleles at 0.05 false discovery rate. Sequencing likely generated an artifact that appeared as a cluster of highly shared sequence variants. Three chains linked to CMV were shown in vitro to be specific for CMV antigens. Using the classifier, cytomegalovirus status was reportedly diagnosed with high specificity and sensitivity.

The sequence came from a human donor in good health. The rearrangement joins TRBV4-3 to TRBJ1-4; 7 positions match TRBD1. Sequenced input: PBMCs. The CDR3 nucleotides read TGCGCCAGCAGCCAAGATAGGGGCAGGGGGTTTGAAAAACTGTTTTTT. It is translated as CASSQDRGRGFEKLFF.